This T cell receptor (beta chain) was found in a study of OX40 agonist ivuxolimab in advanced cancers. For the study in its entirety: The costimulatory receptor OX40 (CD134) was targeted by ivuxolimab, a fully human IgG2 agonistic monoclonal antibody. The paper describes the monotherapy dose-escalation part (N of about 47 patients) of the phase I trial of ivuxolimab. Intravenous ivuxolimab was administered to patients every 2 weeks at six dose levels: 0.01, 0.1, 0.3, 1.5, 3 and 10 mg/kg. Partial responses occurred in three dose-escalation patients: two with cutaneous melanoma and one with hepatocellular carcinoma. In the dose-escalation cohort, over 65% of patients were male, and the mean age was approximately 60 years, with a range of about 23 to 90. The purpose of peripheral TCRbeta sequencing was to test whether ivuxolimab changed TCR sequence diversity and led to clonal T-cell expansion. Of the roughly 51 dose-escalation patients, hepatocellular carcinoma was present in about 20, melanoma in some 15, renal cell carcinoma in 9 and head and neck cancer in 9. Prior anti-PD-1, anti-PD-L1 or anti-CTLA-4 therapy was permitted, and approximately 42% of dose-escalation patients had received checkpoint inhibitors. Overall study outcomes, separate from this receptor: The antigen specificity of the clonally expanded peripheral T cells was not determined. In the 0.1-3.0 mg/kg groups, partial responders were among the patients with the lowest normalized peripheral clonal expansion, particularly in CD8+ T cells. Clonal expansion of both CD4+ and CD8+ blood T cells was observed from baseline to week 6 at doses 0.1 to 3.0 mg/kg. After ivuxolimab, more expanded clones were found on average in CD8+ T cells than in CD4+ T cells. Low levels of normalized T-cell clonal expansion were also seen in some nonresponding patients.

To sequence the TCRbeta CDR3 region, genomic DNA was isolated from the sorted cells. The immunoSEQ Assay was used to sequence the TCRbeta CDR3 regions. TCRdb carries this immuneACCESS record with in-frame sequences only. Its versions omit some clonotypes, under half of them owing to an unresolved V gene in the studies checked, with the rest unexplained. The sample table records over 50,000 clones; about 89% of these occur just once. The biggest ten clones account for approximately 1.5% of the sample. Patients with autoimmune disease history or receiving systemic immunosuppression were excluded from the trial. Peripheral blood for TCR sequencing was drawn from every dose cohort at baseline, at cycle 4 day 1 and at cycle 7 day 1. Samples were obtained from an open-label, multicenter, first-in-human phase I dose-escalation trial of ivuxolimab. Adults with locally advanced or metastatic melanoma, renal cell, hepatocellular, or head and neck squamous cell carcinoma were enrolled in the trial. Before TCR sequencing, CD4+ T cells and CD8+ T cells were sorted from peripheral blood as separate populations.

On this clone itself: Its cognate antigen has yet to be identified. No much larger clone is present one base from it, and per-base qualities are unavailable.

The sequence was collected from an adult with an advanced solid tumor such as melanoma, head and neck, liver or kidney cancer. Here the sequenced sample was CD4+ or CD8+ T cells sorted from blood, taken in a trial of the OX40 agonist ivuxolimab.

The DNA is as follows: TGTGCCAGCAGCCAAGGGGACAGCGGCTACGAGCAGTACTTC. This sequence encodes CASSQGDSGYEQYF. The rearranged segments are TRBV4-2 and TRBJ2-5, and TRBD1 aligns with 7 junction nucleotides. The J call may be in error: the DNA end matches TRBJ2-7 better. From the cysteine up to the phenylalanine, the CDR3 has a length of 14 residues. Left in the record is the CDR3 DNA by itself, 42 bases read in frame from the first base. Looking up the germline V gene yields CDR1 LGHNA and CDR2 YNFKEQ.